The 28 T cell receptor beta chains below come from one sample, sequenced in a study of blood T cell repertoires in COVID-19. Here immunoSEQ multiplex PCR was the method, and the copy in TCRdb shows in-frame clones only, minus some. In the table there are over 450,000 clones, around nine tenths of which are singletons. The material sequenced was peripheral blood. The receptors stem from a woman aged 45-65 years with COVID-19, enrolled during active disease.

The chain joins TRBV5-1 to TRBJ2-3; 9 nucleotides agree with TRBD2. The CDR3 is 15 amino acids. Germline CDR1 SGHRS, CDR2 YFSETQ. Germline trimming cut 3 bases from V and 4 bases from J; bases unmatched to any gene: 6. The chain's CDR3 is CASSYGSGGADTQYF. In DNA form, the CDR3 reads TGCGCCAGCAGCTATGGTAGCGGGGGCGCAGATACGCAGTATTTT.

This clone was recorded only once. Here the CDR3 reads CASGFGDQPQHF. The CDR3 DNA reads as TGTGCTAGTGGTTTCGGAGATCAGCCCCAGCATTTT. The chain carries TRBV12-5 and TRBJ1-5; no definite D call. CDR1 and CDR2 from the germline V gene are LGHNT and FRNRAP. The ends were cut back, 3 bases at V and 5 bases at J, with 5 bases in the middle. The CDR3 is 12 amino acids.

Worth noting for this clone: The same CDR3 is also encoded by other DNA sequences in this sample. The chain links TRBV9 to TRBJ2-2, with D perhaps matching TRBD2 (6 bases). CDR1 and CDR2 (germline): SGDLS, YYNGEE. V was clipped by 2 bases and J by 5 bases, with 7 bases between them. The CDR3 length is 13 residues. CDR3 DNA sequence: TGTGCCAGCAGCGTCGGAGGGACCGGGGAGCTGTTTTTT. Its translation: CASSVGGTGELFF. Full variable domain (remainder filled in from reference TRBV9 and TRBJ2-2): DSGVTQTPKHLITATGQRVTLRCSPRSGDLSVYWYQQSLDQGLQFLIQYYNGEERAKGNILERFSAQQFPDLHSELNLSSLELGDSALYFCASSVGGTGELFFGEGSRLTVL.

V gene TRBV6-1 combines with J gene TRBJ1-2, with D unclear. V lost 2 bases and J lost 6, with 22 bases in between. Per the germline V gene, CDR1 is MNHNS and CDR2 is SASEGT. This CDR3 region has 17 residues. In DNA, the CDR3 is TGTGCCAGCAGTGAAATAGGTGAGGGAGGAAGGATGAATGGCTACACCTTC. It translates to CASSEIGEGGRMNGYTF.

This chain connects TRBV5-1 to TRBJ1-4; D is possibly TRBD1 (6 bases). This CDR3 contains 15 residues. With 4 bases removed from V and 3 bases from J, the gap between germline ends came to 13 bases. CDR1 and CDR2 (germline): SGHRS, YFSETQ. In DNA, the CDR3 is TGCGCCAGCAGCGAAACAGGGACCTCTAATGAAAAACTGTTTTTT. Protein sequence: CASSETGTSNEKLFF.

This clone was detected only once. The chain is built from TRBV13 and TRBJ2-7, with 7 bases fitting TRBD1. Germline V CDR1 and CDR2: PRHDT, FYEKMQ (reference sequence). This CDR3 spans 16 amino acids. V was pared by 4 bases and J by 7 bases, with 16 bases of the junction left unmatched. Here the CDR3 DNA reads TGTGCCAGCAGCTCAACCGGGACAGCCACCTCGGGTGAGCAGTACTTC. This sequence encodes CASSSTGTATSGEQYF. Combining the CDR3 with reference TRBV13 and TRBJ2-7 gives the whole variable domain AAGVIQSPRHLIKEKRETATLKCYPIPRHDTVYWYQQGPGQDPQFLISFYEKMQSDKGSIPDRFSAQQFSDYHSELNMSSLELGDSALYFCASSSTGTATSGEQYFGPGTRLTVT.

DNA of the CDR3: TGTGCCAGCAGTGAAGCGGGAGGACAGGGTTGCTGCGAGCAGTACTTC. Translation gives CASSEAGGQGCCEQYF. This sequence joins TRBV6-1 and TRBJ2-7, with 8 bases matching TRBD1. The CDR3 has 16 amino acids. V shed 0 bases, J shed 6 bases, and the junction held 10 bases outside the gene matches. CDR1 is MNHNS, CDR2 SASEGT, per germline.

The J gene is TRBJ2-7, the V gene TRBV6-5; D might be TRBD1 (6 bases). V lost 4 bases, J lost 1 base, and 11 bases lay in between. CDR1 MNHEY and CDR2 SVGAGI come from the germline V gene. The CDR3 is made up of 14 amino acids. The CDR3 protein is CASSSTGNSYEQYF. CDR3 bases: TGTGCCAGCAGTTCGACAGGCAATTCCTACGAGCAGTACTTC.

V and J are TRBV15 and TRBJ1-3; D possibly corresponds to TRBD1 (5 bases). In germline, CDR1 is LNHNV, CDR2 YYDKDF (reference sequence). CDR3 length: 14 amino acids. V was pared by 0 bases and J by 4 bases, with 7 bases between. CDR3 in DNA: TGTGCCACCAGCAGAGAAGGGGTGGGAAACACCATATATTTT. Translated, it gives CATSREGVGNTIYF.

The chain employs TRBV2 and TRBJ1-2, with 7 bases matching TRBD1. J was trimmed by 7 bases and V by 6 bases; bases with no gene match: 11. Germline V gives CDR1 SNHLY, CDR2 FYNNEI. The CDR3 extends over 14 amino acids. The CDR3 coding sequence is TGTGCCAGCAGATCCGGGACAGCTAGTGGTGGCTACACCTTC. Encoded protein: CASRSGTASGGYTF.

In this sample, this clone turned up once. The rearrangement links TRBV9 to TRBJ1-2, with 9 bases aligning to TRBD1. This CDR3 has 16 amino acids. Trimming cost V 0 bases and J 4 bases; bases outside gene matches: 7. The germline gives CDR1 SGDLS, CDR2 YYNGEE. CDR3 bases: TGTGCCAGCAGCGTAGCCGTAGGGACAGGGACCTATGGCTACACCTTC. Amino acids: CASSVAVGTGTYGYTF.

The chain employs TRBV5-5 and TRBJ2-1, with 11 bases aligning to TRBD2. V lost 2 bases and J lost 6; bases outside the gene matches: 4. The germline V gene encodes CDR1 SGHKS and CDR2 YYEKEE (reference sequence). This CDR3 region has 15 residues. CDR3 protein: CASSLLAGALNEQFF. In DNA form, the CDR3 reads TGTGCCAGCAGCTTACTAGCGGGGGCTCTCAATGAGCAGTTCTTC.

The chain carries TRBV6-5 and TRBJ2-5; maybe TRBD2 (6 bases). Germline V lookup: CDR1 MNHEY, CDR2 SVGAGI. V was shortened by 7 bases and J by 4 bases, with 16 bases between the two germline ends. The CDR3 covers 14 residues. The CDR3 protein is CASTLPRAGETQYF. The CDR3 coding sequence is TGTGCCAGCACCCTCCCCCGAGCGGGAGAGACCCAGTACTTC.

V is TRBV2 and J is TRBJ1-1, with a possible D match to TRBD1 (6 bases). The V end was cut by 2 bases, the J end by 4 bases, with 14 bases between. The CDR3 length is 15 residues. Germline CDR1 and CDR2: SNHLY and FYNNEI. The CDR3 loop reads CASSETQGTSTEAFF. CDR3 nucleotide sequence: TGTGCCAGCAGTGAAACTCAGGGGACGAGCACTGAAGCTTTCTTT.

The chain combines TRBV5-1 with TRBJ1-1; tentatively, D is TRBD1 (6 bases). CDR3 length: 14 residues. The V gene's germline CDR1 is SGHRS and CDR2 YFSETQ. The germline V and J ends were trimmed by 4 bases and 3 bases, with 13 bases remaining between them. CDR3 sequence reads: CASSKEAGDTEAFF. CDR3 bases: TGCGCCAGCAGCAAGGAGGCAGGGGACACTGAAGCTTTCTTT.

This chain connects TRBV7-4 to TRBJ2-2, with TRBD2 as a possible D gene (5 bases). CDR1 is SGHVT and CDR2 is SQSDAQ in the germline V gene. V was clipped by 7 bases and J by 3 bases, with 18 bases between them. CDR3 size: 16 residues. CDR3 sequence: CASTRAWADYTGELFF. The CDR3 bases are TGTGCCAGCACCCGCGCATGGGCGGACTACACCGGGGAGCTGTTTTTT.

The chain employs TRBV6-5 and TRBJ1-2, with a weak D call TRBD1 (5 bases). V shed 0 bases and J shed 4 bases, with 9 bases lying between them. This CDR3 is 14 amino acids long. The germline V gene encodes CDR1 MNHEY and CDR2 SVGAGI. The CDR3 sequence is CASSYSRGPYGYTF. DNA for the CDR3: TGTGCCAGCAGTTACTCGCGGGGCCCCTATGGCTACACCTTC.

This chain connects TRBV7-2 to TRBJ1-4; TRBD1 agrees at 8 bases. Trimming removed 2 bases from V and 7 bases from J; junction bases left unmatched: 15. The CDR3 loop spans 18 amino acids. Germline V gene data show CDR1 as SGHTA and CDR2 as FQGNSA. The CDR3 nucleotides are TGTGCCAGCAGCTTAATGCACAGGGGGGTCACCCCTAGTGAAAAACTGTTTTTT. Translated: CASSLMHRGVTPSEKLFF.

The rearrangement joins TRBV18 to TRBJ1-1, with 9 nucleotides matching TRBD1. The CDR3 is 15 residues long. Looked up from germline, CDR1 is KGHSH and CDR2 is LQKENI. Trimming at V came to 5 bases and at J to 1 base, leaving 5 bases not matched to a gene. The CDR3, as DNA: TGTGCCAGCTCATTCAGGACAGGGGAGAACACTGAAGCTTTCTTT. Its protein is CASSFRTGENTEAFF.

This clone came up once. The chain uses TRBV12-3 or TRBV12-4 and TRBJ2-1; possibly TRBD2 for D (6 bases). Trimming took 7 bases from V and 7 from J, leaving 14 bases between them. The CDR3 has 13 amino acids. CDR3 bases: TGTGCCAGCAAGCGGGCTGGTCGGAATGAGCAGTTCTTC. This codes for CASKRAGRNEQFF.

The chain carries TRBV20-1 and TRBJ1-3; 7 positions agree with TRBD1. The CDR3 runs 14 residues. Trimming at V came to 3 bases and at J to 10 bases, leaving 12 bases not matched to a gene. Per the germline V gene, CDR1 is DFQATT and CDR2 is SNEGSKA (reference sequence). The CDR3 coding sequence is TGCAGTGCTAGTGAGGGACAGTTAAGATCAACCATATATTTT. It encodes CSASEGQLRSTIYF.

The chain recombines TRBV3-1 (or the pseudogene TRBV3-2) with TRBJ2-7; no firm D call. Germline V lookup: CDR1 LGHDT, CDR2 YNNKEL (reference sequence). This CDR3 has 14 amino acids. The germline V and J ends were trimmed by 0 bases and 4 bases, with 10 bases remaining between them. The CDR3 DNA reads TGTGCCAGCAGCCAAGATCTCACACGTTACGAGCAGTACTTC. Translating gives CASSQDLTRYEQYF.

In this sample, this clone turned up once. The chain joins TRBV24-1 to TRBJ2-5; TRBD2 matches at 13 bases. In germline, CDR1 is KGHDR, CDR2 SFDVKD. J lost 2 bases, V lost 3 bases, and 8 bases had no gene match. The CDR3 runs to 18 residues. CDR3 bases: TGTGCCACCAGTGATCCCACGACTAGCGGGGGGCCGCAAGAGACCCAGTACTTC. This sequence encodes CATSDPTTSGGPQETQYF.

This rearrangement joins TRBV25-1 to TRBJ2-1; weak D call: TRBD1 (5 bases). The length of the CDR3 is 13 residues. The V gene lost 6 bases and the J gene lost 4 bases, with 10 bases spanning the gap. Germline V lookup: CDR1 MGHDK, CDR2 SYGVNS. CDR3 DNA sequence: TGTGCCAGCAGGCCAACAGGATACAATGAGCAGTTCTTC. This encodes CASRPTGYNEQFF. The whole variable domain, remainder taken from reference TRBV25-1 and TRBJ2-1, is EADIYQTPRYLVIGTGKKITLECSQTMGHDKMYWYQQDPGMELHLIHYSYGVNSTEKGDLSSESTVSRIRTEHFPLTLESARPSHTSQYLCASRPTGYNEQFFGPGTRLTVL.

A few counts support this clone. The genes are TRBV14 and TRBJ1-6; a possible D gene is TRBD1 (5 bases). In germline, CDR1 is SGHDN, CDR2 FVKESK. V gave up 5 bases and J gave up 1 base, with 9 bases separating them. The CDR3 is 15 amino acids. The CDR3 DNA is TGTGCCAGCAGCGCGCGGGGGTCCTATAATTCACCCCTCCACTTT. This codes for CASSARGSYNSPLHF.

This sequence joins TRBV30 and TRBJ2-3; no definite D call. There are 13 residues in the CDR3. Deletions cut 5 bases from V and 6 bases from J, with 15 bases between. Germline lookup yields CDR1 GTSNPN and CDR2 SVGIG (reference sequence). Here the CDR3 reads CAWGQNRKDTQYF. In DNA, the CDR3 is TGTGCCTGGGGCCAAAACCGCAAGGATACGCAGTATTTT.

The chain recombines TRBV6-1 with TRBJ1-6; TRBD1 matches at 9 bases. J gave up 10 bases and V 2 bases, and 6 bases lay outside the gene matches. This CDR3 has 15 residues. The V gene's germline CDR1 is MNHNS and CDR2 SASEGT. The CDR3, as DNA: TGTGCCAGCAGTGAAAAAGGGGACAGGGTCTCACCCCTCCACTTT. This encodes CASSEKGDRVSPLHF.

The V and J genes are TRBV11-2 and TRBJ2-7; 9 bases are shared with TRBD2. The CDR3 is 18 amino acids. V lost 5 bases, J lost 0 bases, and 14 bases stayed unmatched. The germline V gene has CDR1 SGHAT and CDR2 FQNNGV. The CDR3 region is CASSRGGSGGPLSYEQYF. CDR3 in DNA: TGTGCCAGCAGCAGAGGGGGTAGCGGGGGTCCCCTCTCCTACGAGCAGTACTTC.